These T cell receptor beta chains were read from a single sample in a study of T cell repertoires in cytomegalovirus infection. TCRdb reprocessed the reads via MiXCR and lists one record per CDR3 protein. The table has some 680,000 distinct CDR3 sequences, under 40% seen once. Sample: PBMCs. The receptors come from a human donor in good health (CMV status not recorded). Some clones in this sample may be carry-over from other donors' samples. The CDR3 runs from the conserved cysteine through the conserved F or W. Each record gives: CDR3 protein, CDR3 DNA, D gene, clone size, J gene, V gene. D genes are given only for firm matches. Clone size is stated in some rows and not others, as once, few, many or a class when expanded.

CDR3 protein: CASSPFSGSADTQYF
CDR3 DNA: TGTGCCAGCAGTCCCTTCAGCGGGAGTGCAGATACGCAGTATTTT
D gene: TRBD2
clone size: few
J gene: TRBJ2-3
V gene: TRBV28

CDR3 protein: CASSEATSYEQYF
CDR3 DNA: TGTGCCAGCAGTGAAGCGACTAGTTACGAGCAGTACTTC
D gene: -
clone size: -
J gene: TRBJ2-7
V gene: TRBV2

CDR3 protein: CASWRRQGNQPQHF
CDR3 DNA: TGTGCCAGTTGGAGACGACAGGGCAATCAGCCCCAGCATTTT
D gene: -
clone size: few
J gene: TRBJ1-5
V gene: TRBV19

CDR3 protein: CASSLTGTGPFQPQHF
CDR3 DNA: TGTGCCAGCAGCTTAACGGGGACAGGGCCTTTTCAGCCCCAGCATTTT
D gene: TRBD1
clone size: -
J gene: TRBJ1-5
V gene: TRBV7-9

CDR3 protein: CASSHVAGGVYNEQFF
CDR3 DNA: TGCGCCAGCAGCCACGTAGCGGGAGGTGTCTACAATGAGCAGTTCTTC
D gene: TRBD2
clone size: -
J gene: TRBJ2-1
V gene: TRBV4-1

CDR3 protein: CASSLPIGLAGGGPGELFF
CDR3 DNA: TGTGCCAGCAGCTTACCTATCGGACTAGCGGGAGGGGGACCCGGGGAGCTGTTTTTT
D gene: TRBD2
clone size: many
J gene: TRBJ2-2
V gene: TRBV7-8

CDR3 protein: CASRAGPTTPGGDNEQFF
CDR3 DNA: TGTGCCAGCAGGGCCGGGCCCACTACTCCAGGAGGGGACAATGAGCAGTTCTTC
D gene: -
clone size: -
J gene: TRBJ2-1
V gene: TRBV7-9

CDR3 protein: CASSLGGLHARYEQYF
CDR3 DNA: TGTGCCAGCAGCTTAGGGGGCCTTCATGCCCGCTACGAGCAGTACTTC
D gene: -
clone size: -
J gene: TRBJ2-7
V gene: TRBV7-2

CDR3 protein: CASSYSTLGEAAFF
CDR3 DNA: TGTGCCAGCAGTTACTCGACCCTAGGGGAGGCAGCTTTCTTT
D gene: -
clone size: -
J gene: TRBJ1-1
V gene: TRBV6-6

CDR3 protein: CSGLELAGPYEQYF
CDR3 DNA: TGCAGTGGTCTGGAACTAGCGGGCCCCTACGAGCAGTACTTC
D gene: TRBD2
clone size: -
J gene: TRBJ2-7
V gene: TRBV20-1

CDR3 protein: CSARAMIGEQFF
CDR3 DNA: TGCAGTGCTAGAGCCATGATCGGTGAGCAGTTCTTC
D gene: -
clone size: -
J gene: TRBJ2-1
V gene: TRBV20-1

CDR3 protein: CASSQLTGKPTEKLFF
CDR3 DNA: TGTGCCAGCAGTCAACTTACCGGGAAACCGACGGAAAAACTGTTTTTT
D gene: -
clone size: -
J gene: TRBJ1-4
V gene: TRBV27

CDR3 protein: CASSLFQDGELFF
CDR3 DNA: TGTGCCAGCAGTTTGTTTCAGGACGGGGAGCTGTTTTTT
D gene: -
clone size: -
J gene: TRBJ2-2
V gene: TRBV28

CDR3 protein: CASSLSGGNNEQFF
CDR3 DNA: TGTGCCAGCAGCCTGTCGGGCGGAAACAATGAGCAGTTCTTC
D gene: -
clone size: many
J gene: TRBJ2-1
V gene: TRBV7-8

CDR3 protein: CASSLGRTSNYGYTF
CDR3 DNA: TGTGCCAGCAGTTTGGGAAGGACCTCTAACTATGGCTACACCTTC
D gene: -
clone size: -
J gene: TRBJ1-2
V gene: TRBV6-6

CDR3 protein: CASTRQGALNTEAFF
CDR3 DNA: TGTGCCAGTACTCGACAGGGGGCTTTGAACACTGAAGCTTTCTTT
D gene: TRBD1
clone size: -
J gene: TRBJ1-1
V gene: TRBV19

CDR3 protein: CASSSQGFEPQHF
CDR3 DNA: TGTGCCAGCAGCTCTCAGGGGTTCGAGCCCCAGCATTTT
D gene: -
clone size: -
J gene: TRBJ1-5
V gene: TRBV7-9

CDR3 protein: CASGSRAGSYEQYF
CDR3 DNA: TGCGCCAGCGGGAGCCGTGCGGGCTCCTACGAGCAGTACTTC
D gene: -
clone size: few
J gene: TRBJ2-7
V gene: TRBV5-1

CDR3 protein: CASSEGLAGPRTDTQYF
CDR3 DNA: TGTGCCAGCAGCGAGGGACTAGCGGGTCCACGCACAGATACGCAGTATTTT
D gene: TRBD2
clone size: few
J gene: TRBJ2-3
V gene: TRBV7-6

CDR3 protein: CASSSTPGTQYF
CDR3 DNA: TGTGCCAGCAGTTCGACCCCGGGGACCCAGTACTTC
D gene: -
clone size: few
J gene: TRBJ2-5
V gene: TRBV5-6

CDR3 protein: CASSHTVGGQPQHF
CDR3 DNA: TGTGCCAGCAGCCACACAGTGGGCGGTCAGCCCCAGCATTTT
D gene: -
clone size: few
J gene: TRBJ1-5
V gene: TRBV12-3/TRBV12-4

CDR3 protein: CSARSGGYEQYF
CDR3 DNA: TGCAGTGCTAGGTCTGGCGGCTACGAGCAGTACTTC
D gene: -
clone size: -
J gene: TRBJ2-7
V gene: TRBV20-1

CDR3 protein: CASSPTQDEQYF
CDR3 DNA: TGTGCCAGCAGTCCCACCCAGGACGAGCAGTACTTC
D gene: -
clone size: -
J gene: TRBJ2-7
V gene: TRBV6-6

CDR3 protein: CASSQPIADLSLYGYTF
CDR3 DNA: TGTGCCAGCAGCCAACCCATTGCAGATCTCTCGCTCTATGGCTACACCTTC
D gene: -
clone size: -
J gene: TRBJ1-2
V gene: TRBV4-2

CDR3 protein: CASSEKPATDTQYF
CDR3 DNA: TGTGCCAGCAGTGAAAAACCAGCCACAGATACGCAGTATTTT
D gene: -
clone size: few
J gene: TRBJ2-3
V gene: TRBV25-1

CDR3 protein: CASSYSTYQETQYF
CDR3 DNA: TGTGCCAGCAGTTACTCGACATACCAAGAGACCCAGTACTTC
D gene: -
clone size: -
J gene: TRBJ2-5
V gene: TRBV6-6

CDR3 protein: CSVEGSQETQYF
CDR3 DNA: TGCAGCGTTGAAGGCTCCCAAGAGACCCAGTACTTC
D gene: -
clone size: -
J gene: TRBJ2-5
V gene: TRBV29-1

CDR3 protein: CASSIGGGPQETQYF
CDR3 DNA: TGTGCCAGTAGTATCGGCGGGGGGCCCCAAGAGACCCAGTACTTC
D gene: TRBD2
clone size: -
J gene: TRBJ2-5
V gene: TRBV19

CDR3 protein: CASSYLAGDYGYTF
CDR3 DNA: TGTGCCAGCAGTTACTTGGCAGGGGACTATGGCTACACCTTC
D gene: -
clone size: few
J gene: TRBJ1-2
V gene: TRBV6-5

CDR3 protein: CATSRLRGRYDTEAFF
CDR3 DNA: TGTGCCACCTCTCGGCTGAGGGGGCGGTACGACACTGAAGCTTTCTTT
D gene: TRBD1
clone size: -
J gene: TRBJ1-1
V gene: TRBV6-1

CDR3 protein: CASSAEGGTEAFF
CDR3 DNA: TGTGCCAGCAGTGCGGAGGGGGGCACTGAAGCTTTCTTT
D gene: -
clone size: -
J gene: TRBJ1-1
V gene: TRBV2

CDR3 protein: CASSIFLSSGGHDEKLFF
CDR3 DNA: TGTGCCAGTAGTATATTCCTATCCTCCGGGGGCCACGATGAAAAACTGTTTTTT
D gene: -
clone size: few
J gene: TRBJ1-4
V gene: TRBV19

CDR3 protein: CAIRPVNNSPLHF
CDR3 DNA: TGTGCCATCCGGCCGGTAAATAATTCACCCCTCCACTTT
D gene: -
clone size: few
J gene: TRBJ1-6
V gene: TRBV10-3

CDR3 protein: CASSPGHDTGELFF
CDR3 DNA: TGTGCCAGCAGCCCGGGACATGACACCGGGGAGCTGTTTTTT
D gene: -
clone size: many
J gene: TRBJ2-2
V gene: TRBV9

CDR3 protein: CASSYVRVTGELFF
CDR3 DNA: TGTGCCAGCAGCTACGTCAGGGTCACCGGGGAGCTGTTTTTT
D gene: -
clone size: many
J gene: TRBJ2-2
V gene: TRBV7-8

CDR3 protein: CASTRRGAVQAFF
CDR3 DNA: TGTGCCAGCACCCGAAGAGGGGCCGTTCAAGCTTTCTTT
D gene: -
clone size: -
J gene: TRBJ1-1
V gene: TRBV2

CDR3 protein: CASSLKRDDQETQYF
CDR3 DNA: TGTGCCAGCAGCCTTAAGCGGGACGACCAAGAGACCCAGTACTTC
D gene: TRBD2
clone size: -
J gene: TRBJ2-5
V gene: TRBV7-9

CDR3 protein: CASSFSPGRHSNQPQHF
CDR3 DNA: TGTGCCAGCAGCTTTTCACCCGGGAGACATAGCAATCAGCCCCAGCATTTT
D gene: -
clone size: few
J gene: TRBJ1-5
V gene: TRBV7-2

CDR3 protein: CASMVGRGPYEQYF
CDR3 DNA: TGTGCCAGTATGGTCGGCAGGGGGCCCTACGAGCAGTACTTC
D gene: TRBD1
clone size: -
J gene: TRBJ2-7
V gene: TRBV19

CDR3 protein: CASSPLTATTEAFF
CDR3 DNA: TGTGCCAGCTCACCTTTGACAGCGACCACTGAAGCTTTCTTT
D gene: -
clone size: few
J gene: TRBJ1-1
V gene: TRBV18

CDR3 protein: CASSLKPTYGYTF
CDR3 DNA: TGTGCCAGCAGCCTCAAACCTACCTATGGCTACACCTTC
D gene: -
clone size: few
J gene: TRBJ1-2
V gene: TRBV7-2

CDR3 protein: CASRGAGEKNEQYF
CDR3 DNA: TGTGCCAGCAGAGGAGCGGGAGAGAAGAACGAGCAGTACTTC
D gene: TRBD2
clone size: once
J gene: TRBJ2-7
V gene: TRBV12-3/TRBV12-4

CDR3 protein: CASSTHNYEQYF
CDR3 DNA: TGTGCCAGCAGCACACACAACTACGAGCAGTACTTC
D gene: -
clone size: -
J gene: TRBJ2-7
V gene: TRBV7-8

CDR3 protein: CSVEEGKGRVTDTQYF
CDR3 DNA: TGCAGCGTGGAAGAGGGTAAGGGCAGGGTCACAGATACGCAGTATTTT
D gene: -
clone size: -
J gene: TRBJ2-3
V gene: TRBV29-1

CDR3 protein: CASRPLTSGRGHEQYF
CDR3 DNA: TGTGCCAGCAGACCCTTGACTAGCGGGAGAGGCCACGAGCAGTACTTC
D gene: TRBD2
clone size: many
J gene: TRBJ2-7
V gene: TRBV12-3/TRBV12-4

CDR3 protein: CASSLEGGLGNQPQHF
CDR3 DNA: TGTGCCAGCAGTCTTGAGGGGGGGTTGGGCAATCAGCCCCAGCATTTT
D gene: -
clone size: -
J gene: TRBJ1-5
V gene: TRBV27

CDR3 protein: CASSTQRGETDTQYF
CDR3 DNA: TGCGCCAGCAGCACCCAGCGGGGGGAGACAGATACGCAGTATTTT
D gene: TRBD2
clone size: -
J gene: TRBJ2-3
V gene: TRBV5-1

CDR3 protein: CASSLEASGRPHSRNTQYF
CDR3 DNA: TGTGCCAGCAGCTTAGAGGCTAGCGGGAGGCCCCACTCTAGAAATACGCAGTATTTT
D gene: TRBD2
clone size: many
J gene: TRBJ2-3
V gene: TRBV7-2

CDR3 protein: CASWGPTQETQYF
CDR3 DNA: TGTGCCAGCTGGGGGCCTACCCAAGAGACCCAGTACTTC
D gene: -
clone size: few
J gene: TRBJ2-5
V gene: TRBV28

CDR3 protein: CASSLAAALNTEAFF
CDR3 DNA: TGTGCCAGCAGCTTGGCGGCTGCCCTGAACACTGAAGCTTTCTTT
D gene: -
clone size: many
J gene: TRBJ1-1
V gene: TRBV7-2

CDR3 protein: CASSLHETGYTF
CDR3 DNA: TGTGCCAGCAGCCTACACGAGACGGGCTACACCTTC
D gene: -
clone size: -
J gene: TRBJ1-2
V gene: TRBV7-9

CDR3 protein: CASSFGSPGDEQFF
CDR3 DNA: TGTGCCAGCAGTTTTGGGTCACCCGGGGATGAGCAGTTCTTC
D gene: -
clone size: many
J gene: TRBJ2-1
V gene: TRBV12-3/TRBV12-4

CDR3 protein: CASSWAGKNTEAFF
CDR3 DNA: TGTGCCAGCAGTTGGGCAGGGAAGAACACTGAAGCTTTCTTT
D gene: -
clone size: few
J gene: TRBJ1-1
V gene: TRBV12-3/TRBV12-4

CDR3 protein: CAISESGRDAFF
CDR3 DNA: TGTGCCATCAGTGAGTCGGGAAGGGACGCTTTCTTT
D gene: -
clone size: -
J gene: TRBJ1-1
V gene: TRBV10-3